The 2 T cell receptor beta chains below were found in one sample sequenced in a study of Ad26.COV2.S vaccination and SARS-CoV-2 variants. As for treatment: roughly 20 received Ad26.COV2.S at low or high dose, single or two shots; 5 received placebo; per-sample allocation not given. Day 63 after the first injection of vaccine or placebo was the sampling time. TCRdb keeps only in-frame clones here, not all; method: immunoSEQ multiplex PCR. Here the sample spans a few hundred thousand clones, around 86% being singletons. Sample: peripheral blood, taken in a trial of Ad26.COV2.S vaccine versus placebo. The receptors shown here come from a person aged 18-65 years who received the Ad26.COV2.S COVID-19 vaccine or a placebo.

The rearrangement joins TRBV4-2 to TRBJ1-2, with D perhaps matching TRBD1 (6 bases). CDR1 LGHNA and CDR2 YNFKEQ come from the germline V gene. The CDR3 totals 16 residues. Trimming cost V 0 bases and J 5 bases, with 16 bases left between them. The CDR3 loop is CASSQDLGGLSYGYTF. The CDR3 DNA follows: TGTGCCAGCAGCCAAGATCTGGGGGGGCTGTCGTATGGCTACACCTTC.

This clone came up once. This chain uses TRBV7-6 with TRBJ2-7; 9 nucleotides line up with TRBD1. The CDR3 has 14 residues. V dropped 4 bases and J dropped 7; count of bases not matched to a gene: 8. Germline V gives CDR1 SGHVS, CDR2 FNYEAQ. CDR3 coding DNA: TGTGCCAGCAGCTCCGGGACAGGGAAACGGGAGCAGTACTTC. Protein product: CASSSGTGKREQYF.